The 18 T cell receptor beta chains below come from one sample, sequenced in a study of OX40 agonist ivuxolimab in advanced cancers. The protocol was immunoSEQ multiplex PCR, while the TCRdb copy is restricted to in-frame clones and leaves out a portion. The sample yields fewer than 85,000 clones, roughly four fifths seen once. This material consisted of CD4+ or CD8+ T cells sorted from blood, taken in a trial of the OX40 agonist ivuxolimab. The receptors were gathered from an adult with an advanced solid tumor such as melanoma, head and neck, liver or kidney cancer.

There are a few counts of this clone. The V gene is TRBV7-9, the J gene TRBJ2-6; maybe TRBD1 (5 bases). V was clipped by 3 bases and J by 10 bases, with 13 bases between them. This CDR3 contains 14 residues. Germline V gene sequence: CDR1 SEHNR, CDR2 FQNEAQ (reference sequence). The chain's CDR3 is CASSFAGQGNVLTF. The DNA for the CDR3 is TGTGCCAGCAGCTTCGCTGGGCAGGGTAACGTCCTGACTTTC. The full variable domain, with the rest looked up from reference TRBV7-9 and TRBJ2-6, is DTGVSQNPRHKITKRGQNVTFRCDPISEHNRLYWYRQTLGQGPEFLTYFQNEAQLEKSRLLSDRFSAERPKGSFSTLEIQRTEQGDSAMYLCASSFAGQGNVLTFGAGSRLTVL.

This clone was seen a single time. This chain connects TRBV7-2 to TRBJ2-5, with D hard to call. The ends were cut back, 1 base at V and 5 bases at J, with 11 bases in the middle. Germline values: CDR1 SGHTA, CDR2 FQGNSA. CDR3 size: 14 residues. The CDR3 DNA reads TGTGCCAGCAGCTTAGTTCTCTCGTATGAGACCCAGTACTTC. Translation: CASSLVLSYETQYF. Full variable domain (remainder filled in from reference TRBV7-2 and TRBJ2-5): GAGVSQSPSNKVTEKGKDVELRCDPISGHTALYWYRQSLGQGLEFLIYFQGNSAPDKSGLPSDRFSAERTGGSVSTLTIQRTQQEDSAVYLCASSLVLSYETQYFGPGTRLLVL.

V is TRBV15 and J is TRBJ1-5; 8 nucleotides match TRBD1. Germline V gene sequence: CDR1 LNHNV, CDR2 YYDKDF (reference sequence). The CDR3 spans 15 residues. After removal of 9 bases from V and 4 bases from J, the junction contained 11 bases not matched to a gene. CDR3 sequence reads: CATRPGDRGNQPQHF. CDR3 in DNA: TGTGCCACGAGACCCGGTGACAGGGGAAATCAGCCCCAGCATTTT.

The V call is TRBV7-9, the J call TRBJ2-5; D gene unclear. CDR1 is SEHNR and CDR2 is FQNEAQ in the germline V gene (reference sequence). The CDR3 is 14 amino acids. The V end was cut by 4 bases, the J end by 0 bases, with 9 bases between. CDR3 coding DNA: TGTGCCAGCAGCTCGGCTATGGACCAAGAGACCCAGTACTTC. Encoded protein: CASSSAMDQETQYF.

The chain carries TRBV6-5 and TRBJ2-2, with a weak D call TRBD1 (6 bases). Trimming shortened V by 2 bases and J by 4 bases, and 8 bases separated the two germline ends. Germline CDR1 MNHEY, CDR2 SVGAGI. The CDR3 extends over 14 amino acids. The CDR3 spells CASSYRTATGELFF. CDR3 DNA: TGTGCCAGCAGTTACCGGACAGCCACCGGGGAGCTGTTTTTT.

This chain connects TRBV13 to TRBJ2-3, with TRBD1 identical over 8 bases. The ends lost 5 bases at V and 6 bases at J; junction bases unmatched: 4. The V gene's germline CDR1 is PRHDT and CDR2 FYEKMQ (reference sequence). The CDR3 extends over 13 amino acids. The CDR3 nucleotides read TGTGCCAGCAGCGGGACAGGAGGTGATACGCAGTATTTT. This codes for CASSGTGGDTQYF.

This chain uses TRBV2 with TRBJ2-3; D may be TRBD1 (6 bases). In germline, CDR1 is SNHLY, CDR2 FYNNEI. The V gene lost 8 bases and the J gene lost 2 bases, with 14 bases spanning the gap. The CDR3 runs 14 residues. CDR3 in DNA: TGTGCCAGCTTCGGACAGTTACCCACAGATACGCAGTATTTT. Protein: CASFGQLPTDTQYF.

J is TRBJ2-1 and V is TRBV5-1, with D perhaps TRBD1 or TRBD2 (5 bases each). Per the germline V gene, CDR1 is SGHRS and CDR2 is YFSETQ. The CDR3 contains 12 residues. Trimming took 4 bases from V and 9 from J, leaving 11 bases between them. The CDR3 region is CASSPGGGEQFF. CDR3 nucleotide sequence: TGCGCCAGCAGCCCTGGTGGGGGTGAGCAGTTCTTC.

This clone was detected only once. The chain joins TRBV18 to TRBJ1-1; D may be TRBD1 (5 bases). The CDR3 length is 13 residues. Germline V CDR1 and CDR2: KGHSH, LQKENI. Trimming pared 5 bases from V and 1 base from J, leaving 8 bases between. CDR3 loop: CASSFGQNTEAFF. The CDR3 DNA reads as TGTGCCAGCTCATTCGGACAGAACACTGAAGCTTTCTTT.

This sequence joins TRBV10-3 and TRBJ1-2; a weak D match, TRBD1 (5 bases). V was cut by 10 bases and J by 2 bases, with 17 bases left in between. The CDR3 contains 14 residues. The V gene's germline CDR1 is ENHRY and CDR2 SYGVKD. The CDR3 loop reads CATESREGNYGYTF. CDR3 bases: TGTGCCACGGAATCCAGGGAGGGGAACTATGGCTACACCTTC.

This chain joins TRBV19 and TRBJ1-6, with 8 bases fitting TRBD1. CDR1 is LNHDA, CDR2 SQIVND, per germline (reference sequence). Losses at the gene ends were 2 bases for V and 8 bases for J; bases not matched to a gene: 5. This CDR3 region has 15 residues. CDR3 coding DNA: TGTGCCAGTAGTATAACCCAACAGGGGGATTCACCCCTCCACTTT. Protein: CASSITQQGDSPLHF.

This chain's CDR3 is CASSRWASGTDTQYF. CDR3 DNA sequence: TGTGCCAGCAGCCGGTGGGCTAGCGGGACAGATACGCAGTATTTT. This chain joins TRBV7-9 and TRBJ2-3, with 8 positions matching TRBD2. Trimming took 5 bases from V and 3 from J; bases not matched to a gene: 7. The CDR3 spans 15 residues. Germline CDR1 SEHNR, CDR2 FQNEAQ (reference sequence).

The chain uses TRBV7-8 and TRBJ1-2, with D possibly being TRBD1 (6 bases). This CDR3 is 13 amino acids long. Trimming removed 3 bases from V and 8 bases from J, with 13 bases in between. Per germline, CDR1 SGHVS and CDR2 FQNEAQ. Here the CDR3 DNA reads TGTGCCAGCAGCTTTGCAGGGGCGCGGGGCTACACCTTC. Its protein product is CASSFAGARGYTF.

The chain has TRBV6-1 and TRBJ1-4, with D tentatively TRBD1 (6 bases). Between the trimmed V and J ends, which lost 3 bases and 0 bases, there was a span of 11 bases. The CDR3 totals 16 residues. Germline assignment: CDR1 MNHNS and CDR2 SASEGT. The DNA of the CDR3 is TGTGCCAGCAGTGACAGGGGTGGGGCAACTAATGAAAAACTGTTTTTT. Translating it yields CASSDRGGATNEKLFF.

The rearrangement uses TRBV7-2 and TRBJ2-5; D gene uncertain. CDR3 length: 13 amino acids. V was shortened by 5 bases and J by 5 bases, with 12 bases between the two germline ends. The V gene's germline CDR1 is SGHTA and CDR2 FQGNSA. CDR3 nucleotide sequence: TGTGCCAGCAGCCCACCCCCGCTGGAGACCCAGTACTTC. This gives the protein CASSPPPLETQYF.

The chain employs TRBV6-1 and TRBJ2-5; 7 bases are shared with TRBD1. Trimming cost V 5 bases and J 0 bases; bases outside gene matches: 3. This CDR3 has 14 residues. CDR1 is MNHNS and CDR2 is SASEGT in the germline V gene. The CDR3 DNA follows: TGTGCCAGCAGTTGGGGACAGAACCAAGAGACCCAGTACTTC. Protein sequence: CASSWGQNQETQYF.

J is TRBJ2-3 and V is TRBV7-9; 13 nucleotides match TRBD2. The CDR3 is 17 amino acids. The ends lost 5 bases at V and 3 bases at J; junction bases unmatched: 8. CDR1 is SEHNR and CDR2 is FQNEAQ in the germline V gene (reference sequence). The CDR3 region has the DNA TGTGCCAGCAGCATAGGGACTAGCGGGAATCCTACAGATACGCAGTATTTT. It yields the protein CASSIGTSGNPTDTQYF.

The CDR3 is CASRAGQDGGKLFF. The CDR3 DNA reads TGTGCCAGCAGGGCGGGACAGGATGGTGGAAAACTGTTTTTT. The J gene is TRBJ1-4, the V gene TRBV2, with 8 positions matching TRBD1. Germline V gene lookup returns CDR1 SNHLY and CDR2 FYNNEI. This CDR3 has 14 amino acids. With V trimmed by 6 bases and J by 10 bases, 10 bases remained unmatched.